A selection of T cell receptor beta chains follows, all from one sample in a study of blood T cell repertoires in COVID-19. Only in-frame clones appear in the TCRdb table, and some are missing; sequencing was by immunoSEQ multiplex PCR. The sample comprises about 380,000 clones, almost 90% of which are singletons, and 6.5% rests with the top ten. Source material: peripheral blood. The origin of the receptors is a man aged 18 to 29 with active or convalescent COVID-19. CDR3s include the opening cysteine and the closing phenylalanine or tryptophan. A D gene is named only where the DNA matches it firmly. The size entry is marked missing in some rows and otherwise reads once, few, many or a size class.

TRBJ2-7 . TRBV11-3 . TGTGCCAGCAGCCCCCGGGACTCCTTATACCCCGAGCAGTACTTC CASSPRDSLYPEQYF
TRBJ2-1 . TRBV5-5 . TGTGCCAGCGCAGTCCCGGGACACCCCCCCAATGAGCAGTTCTTC CASAVPGHPPNEQFF
TRBJ2-7 TRBD1 TRBV6-5 . TGTGCCAGCAGATACTCCGGGACAGTCTACTACGAGCAGTACTTC CASRYSGTVYYEQYF
TRBJ2-5 TRBD2 TRBV19 . TGTGCCAGTAGTCCTGGGACTAGGCGAGAGACCCAGTACTTC CASSPGTRRETQYF
TRBJ1-3 . TRBV14 once TGTGCCAGCAGCCTCTTGACGGAGTTCTCTGGAAACACCATATATTTT CASSLLTEFSGNTIYF
TRBJ2-3 TRBD1 TRBV24-1 . TGTGCCACCAGTGATCATGCGGGACAGGGGATAGATACGCAGTATTTT CATSDHAGQGIDTQYF
TRBJ1-2 . TRBV27 . TGTGCCAGCCGCTCAGGGGCCTGGTATGGCTACACCTTC CASRSGAWYGYTF
TRBJ2-7 TRBD1 TRBV18 . TGTGCCAGCTCACCAATGGACAGGGGCTTCGAGCAGTACTTC CASSPMDRGFEQYF
TRBJ2-1 TRBD2 TRBV6-2/TRBV6-3 . TGTGCCAGCAGTTACCCAGCAAGCGGGAGGACTGACAATGAGCAGTTCTTC CASSYPASGRTDNEQFF
TRBJ2-1 TRBD1 TRBV6-5 . TGTGCCAGCAGTTACTCGAAGCGGGACAGGGGTTTCTTC CASSYSKRDRGFF
TRBJ2-1 TRBD2 TRBV11-2 . TGTGCCAGCAGCTTGTCAGCGGGAGGAAATGAGCAGTTCTTC CASSLSAGGNEQFF
TRBJ1-1 . TRBV28 once TGTGCCAGCAGTTTACCACTCAGGGAAATAGGGGTGGTGAACACTGAAGCTTTCTTT CASSLPLREIGVVNTEAFF
TRBJ1-1 TRBD1 TRBV27 . TGTGCCAGCAGACCGGGACAGGGCACTGAAGCTTTCTTT CASRPGQGTEAFF
TRBJ2-1 . TRBV11-3 . TGTGCCAGCAGCGAGGGGGACTCCTACAATGAGCAGTTCTTC CASSEGDSYNEQFF
TRBJ2-5 . TRBV4-1 few TGCGCCAGCAGCCGGGGCCTAAGTCGACAGCTAGAGACCCAGTACTTC CASSRGLSRQLETQYF
TRBJ2-2 . TRBV10-3 . TGTGCCATCAGTGAAGGACTCTGGGGGAACACCGGGGAGCTGTTTTTT CAISEGLWGNTGELFF
TRBJ1-1 TRBD1 TRBV9 . TGTGCCAGCAGCGTTGGGACAGATACTGAAGCTTTCTTT CASSVGTDTEAFF
TRBJ1-6 . TRBV9 . TGTGCCAGCAGCGTCAGGGAAGTCGCCTATTCACCCCTCCACTTT CASSVREVAYSPLHF
TRBJ1-2 . TRBV7-3 . TGTGCCAGCAGCTTATATCCCGGGACACACCAGGGGGGCTACACCTTC CASSLYPGTHQGGYTF
TRBJ1-2 . TRBV28 once TGTGCCAGCACTACGGGGACTGTGAAGGGCTATGGCTACACCTTC CASTTGTVKGYGYTF
TRBJ1-1 TRBD1 TRBV29-1 . TGCAGCCCAAACGTCCCGGGACAGGTCTTTTTGACTGAAGCTTTCTTT CSPNVPGQVFLTEAFF
TRBJ2-7 TRBD1 TRBV6-5 once TGTGCCAGCAGGACGCAGCGGACAGGGCAGCACGAGCAGTACTTC CASRTQRTGQHEQYF
TRBJ2-5 . TRBV21-1 . TGTGCCAGCATTACGCAGGAGACCCAGTACTTC CASITQETQYF
TRBJ2-5 TRBD1 TRBV9 . TGTGCCAGCAGCGTAGGTGTGGGACAGGGGGCCGGGGAGACCCAGTACTTC CASSVGVGQGAGETQYF
TRBJ1-4 . TRBV15 . TGTGCCACCAGCAGCATGGTTCTGGGGAGCAATGAAAAACTGTTTTTT CATSSMVLGSNEKLFF
TRBJ2-1 TRBD2 TRBV5-1 . TGCGCCAGCAGCCCCTTTGCGGGGGTTAACAATGAGCAGTTCTTC CASSPFAGVNNEQFF
TRBJ2-1 . TRBV7-3 . TGTGCCAGCAGCAACGGACTATTAGGTCCCTACAATGAGCAGTTCTTC CASSNGLLGPYNEQFF
TRBJ1-2 TRBD1 TRBV27 . TGTGCCAGCAGATTACAGGGGGCGCTCCCCTATGGCTACACCTTC CASRLQGALPYGYTF
TRBJ2-3 TRBD2 TRBV7-2 . TGTGCCAGCAGCAAGAGCGGGAGGGTTACAGATACGCAGTATTTT CASSKSGRVTDTQYF
TRBJ1-4 TRBD1 TRBV18 . TGTGCCAGCTCACCACCTCGGCAGGGGGCTGCAACTAATGAAAAACTGTTTTTT CASSPPRQGAATNEKLFF